Presented here are 13 T cell receptor beta chains from one specimen sequenced in a study of shared clonotypes between healthy human individuals. Naivety among CD8 cells was defined by CD45RO negativity and positive CCR7 selection, thereby excluding terminally differentiated effector memory CD45RA+ cells. Here immunoSEQ multiplex PCR was the method, and the copy in TCRdb shows in-frame clones only, minus some. Of hundreds of thousands of clones in the sample, about 96% are singletons; the top ten hold approximately 0.2%. Sequencing used naive CD8+ T cells sorted from blood. These receptors came from a man aged 25-45 years in good health.

The V and J genes are TRBV2 and TRBJ2-7; tentative D call: TRBD2 (5 bases). This CDR3 is 16 amino acids long. Per germline, CDR1 SNHLY and CDR2 FYNNEI. V gave up 3 bases and J gave up 1 base, with 16 bases separating them. The chain's CDR3 is CASSDGNQRPSYEQYF. CDR3 sequence (DNA): TGTGCCAGCAGTGACGGGAACCAGCGACCATCCTACGAGCAGTACTTC.

The rearrangement links TRBV19 to TRBJ2-3; 10 nucleotides match TRBD1. The V and J ends lost 1 base and 7 bases, in that order; junction bases with no gene match: 5. CDR3 length: 15 amino acids. Germline lookup yields CDR1 LNHDA and CDR2 SQIVND (reference sequence). CDR3 region: CASSIGGQGPNTQYF. CDR3 nucleotide sequence: TGTGCCAGTAGTATAGGGGGACAGGGGCCGAATACGCAGTATTTT.

V is TRBV5-1 and J is TRBJ2-1; the D gene is possibly TRBD1 (6 bases). Germline V gene lookup returns CDR1 SGHRS and CDR2 YFSETQ. The CDR3 is made up of 15 amino acids. Trimming shortened V by 4 bases and J by 9 bases, and 20 bases separated the two germline ends. CDR3 amino acids: CASSQRGGVSREQFF. The DNA of the CDR3 is TGCGCCAGCAGCCAACGAGGGGGTGTGAGTCGTGAGCAGTTCTTC.

V and J are TRBV11-2 and TRBJ2-7; maybe TRBD2 (6 bases). Trimming shortened V by 6 bases and J by 3 bases, and 18 bases separated the two germline ends. The CDR3 length is 15 residues. CDR1 and CDR2 from the germline V gene are SGHAT and FQNNGV. The DNA for the CDR3 is TGTGCCAGCAGTGGTCGCCGGGAGCAAAACTACGAGCAGTACTTC. This codes for CASSGRREQNYEQYF.

The chain carries TRBV13 and TRBJ2-7, with 13 nucleotides matching TRBD2. The CDR3 is 14 residues long. J lost 3 bases, V lost 5 bases, and 1 base had no gene match. CDR1 is PRHDT, CDR2 FYEKMQ, per germline (reference sequence). This chain's CDR3 is CASSGLAGVYEQYF. For the CDR3, the DNA is TGTGCCAGCAGCGGACTAGCGGGGGTCTACGAGCAGTACTTC.

The V gene is TRBV9, the J gene TRBJ2-1; D uncertain. V was clipped by 3 bases and J by 4 bases, with 11 bases between them. Per the germline V gene, CDR1 is SGDLS and CDR2 is YYNGEE. This CDR3 has 14 amino acids. CDR3 sequence reads: CASSGKLPYNEQFF. DNA for the CDR3: TGTGCCAGCAGCGGGAAACTCCCGTACAATGAGCAGTTCTTC.

V is TRBV6-1 and J is TRBJ2-3, with D possibly TRBD2 on 6 matching bases. CDR1 MNHNS and CDR2 SASEGT come from the germline V gene. The CDR3 is 15 residues long. Trimming removed 10 bases from V and 4 bases from J, with 21 bases in between. CDR3 DNA sequence: TGTGCCACGGGGGATGAGTGGGGGTGGGCAGATACGCAGTATTTT. Amino acids: CATGDEWGWADTQYF.

The chain employs TRBV4-3 and TRBJ2-1; 8 positions agree with TRBD2. Germline CDR1 reads LGHNA; CDR2 reads YSLEER. Trimming removed 5 bases from V and 4 bases from J; junction bases left unmatched: 4. The CDR3 totals 14 residues. The CDR3 DNA follows: TGCGCCAGCAGCGCGGGAGGCAGATACAATGAGCAGTTCTTC. This translates into CASSAGGRYNEQFF.

The J gene is TRBJ2-1, the V gene TRBV6-6; 10 nucleotides line up with TRBD1. This CDR3 comprises 16 residues. The V segment lost 6 bases and the J segment 4 bases; nucleotides outside the gene matches: 9. Germline-derived CDR1 and CDR2 are MNHNY and SVGAGI (reference sequence). The CDR3 reads CASRKPPGQGYNEQFF. For the CDR3, the DNA is TGTGCCAGCAGAAAGCCTCCGGGACAGGGGTACAATGAGCAGTTCTTC.

The chain recombines TRBV15 with TRBJ2-5, with D perhaps TRBD2 (6 bases). The CDR3 is 17 amino acids. With 0 bases removed from V and 3 bases from J, the gap between germline ends came to 17 bases. Germline V CDR1 and CDR2: LNHNV, YYDKDF (reference sequence). CDR3 region: CATSRDTQALAKETQYF. CDR3 bases: TGTGCCACCAGCAGAGATACCCAGGCGCTAGCGAAAGAGACCCAGTACTTC.

The genes are TRBV6-6 and TRBJ2-3, with D perhaps matching TRBD1 or TRBD2 (6 bases each). Germline V gene lookup returns CDR1 MNHNY and CDR2 SVGAGI (reference sequence). This CDR3 is 14 amino acids long. CDR3 nucleotide sequence: TGTTCTACTTGGAGGGGGGCCTACACAGATACGCAGTATTTT. Amino acid sequence: CSTWRGAYTDTQYF.

This clone was recorded once. This rearrangement joins TRBV27 to TRBJ2-1; TRBD2 is a possible D gene (6 bases). CDR1 is MNHEY and CDR2 is SMNVEV in the germline V gene (reference sequence). The CDR3 consists of 15 residues. The V and J ends lost 0 bases and 4 bases respectively, with 10 bases between them. The CDR3 DNA is TGTGCCAGCAGTTTATCTCAGGGACTTTACAATGAGCAGTTCTTC. Translating it yields CASSLSQGLYNEQFF.

The rearrangement uses TRBV6-5 and TRBJ2-2, with 7 nucleotides matching TRBD1. V was clipped by 2 bases and J by 5 bases; unmatched bases: 2. Per germline, CDR1 MNHEY and CDR2 SVGAGI. This CDR3 is 14 amino acids long. The CDR3 loop is CASSYTGVTGELFF. The CDR3 nucleotides read TGTGCCAGCAGTTACACAGGGGTAACCGGGGAGCTGTTTTTT.